These 13 T cell receptor beta chains originate from one sample sequenced in a study of OX40 agonist ivuxolimab in advanced cancers. Using immunoSEQ multiplex PCR, the repertoire was profiled, and TCRdb retains in-frame clones only, with some absent. The profile shows some 60,000 clones, around 92% of them singletons. The sequenced sample was CD4+ or CD8+ T cells sorted from blood, obtained in a trial of the OX40 agonist ivuxolimab. These receptors came from an adult with an advanced solid tumor such as melanoma, head and neck, liver or kidney cancer.

The chain has TRBV7-9 and TRBJ2-1; 7 bases map to TRBD2. V lost 2 bases, J lost 6 bases, and 4 bases stayed unmatched. The CDR3 spans 14 residues. The V gene's germline CDR1 is SEHNR and CDR2 FQNEAQ (reference sequence). The chain's CDR3 is CASSLRGDGNEQFF. The CDR3 DNA reads TGTGCCAGCAGCTTACGGGGGGACGGCAATGAGCAGTTCTTC. Together with reference TRBV7-9 and TRBJ2-1, the CDR3 gives the full variable domain: DTGVSQNPRHKITKRGQNVTFRCDPISEHNRLYWYRQTLGQGPEFLTYFQNEAQLEKSRLLSDRFSAERPKGSFSTLEIQRTEQGDSAMYLCASSLRGDGNEQFFGPGTRLTVL.

The rearrangement uses TRBV2 and TRBJ2-5, with D perhaps matching TRBD1 or TRBD2 (5 bases each). The CDR3 has 14 residues. Germline values: CDR1 SNHLY, CDR2 FYNNEI. V shed 6 bases and J shed 1 base, with 12 bases lying between them. The CDR3 bases are TGTGCCAGCAGAGAGGGACGGCTCCAAGAGACCCAGTACTTC. Translating gives CASREGRLQETQYF. Supplemented by reference TRBV2 and TRBJ2-5, the full variable domain reads EPEVTQTPSHQVTQMGQEVILRCVPISNHLYFYWYRQILGQKVEFLVSFYNNEISEKSEIFDDQFSVERPDGSNFTLKIRSTKLEDSAMYFCASREGRLQETQYFGPGTRLLVL.

This chain links TRBV9 with TRBJ1-2; D call uncertain. The CDR3 runs to 14 residues. The germline V and J ends were trimmed by 4 bases and 3 bases, with 13 bases remaining between them. CDR1 is SGDLS, CDR2 YYNGEE, per germline. The CDR3 reads CASSPTGDDYGYTF. Here the CDR3 DNA reads TGTGCCAGCAGCCCTACCGGGGATGACTATGGCTACACCTTC.

Only a few counts were recorded for this clone. This chain joins TRBV11-2 and TRBJ2-5; 10 bases are a match to TRBD1. In germline, CDR1 is SGHAT, CDR2 FQNNGV. After removal of 5 bases from V and 1 base from J, the junction contained 10 bases not matched to a gene. This CDR3 comprises 17 residues. The CDR3 loop reads CASSRGQGELGQETQYF. The CDR3 nucleotides are TGTGCCAGCAGCCGCGGACAGGGGGAATTGGGCCAAGAGACCCAGTACTTC.

The chain employs TRBV5-4 and TRBJ2-1; D unresolved. Deletions cut 1 base from V and 4 bases from J, with 6 bases between. The CDR3 spans 13 residues. CDR1 is SGHNT, CDR2 YYREEE, per germline (reference sequence). The DNA for the CDR3 is TGTGCCAGCAGCTTGACAAATTACAATGAGCAGTTCTTC. This codes for CASSLTNYNEQFF.

The chain joins TRBV28 to TRBJ1-5; D call uncertain. Looked up from germline, CDR1 is MDHEN and CDR2 is SYDVKM. The CDR3 extends over 14 amino acids. Deletions cut 3 bases from V and 9 bases from J, with 15 bases between. CDR3 DNA: TGTGCCAGCAGTTTCGGAGGGATCGCAGGGCCCCAGCATTTT. The encoded protein is CASSFGGIAGPQHF.

The genes are TRBV12-1 and TRBJ2-5; the DNA was not compared with TRBD1, the D call given in the table. TRBV12-1 is described as a pseudogene. The CDR3 consists of 17 residues. The CDR3 is CASSPSGRENTQETQYF. CDR3 in DNA: TGTGCCAGCAGCCCCTCCGGCAGGGAAAATACCCAAGAGACCCAGTACTTC.

The chain combines TRBV23-1 with TRBJ2-2; D not resolved. TRBV23-1 is an open reading frame, and its role is uncertain. V lost 4 bases, J lost 1 base, and 13 bases lay in between. The CDR3 contains 16 residues. The CDR3 bases are TGCGCCAGCAGTCGGGGTGAGATTTTGAACACCGGGGAGCTGTTTTTT. This encodes CASSRGEILNTGELFF.

This chain uses TRBV6-5 with TRBJ1-2, with 7 bases matching TRBD1. Germline loops: CDR1 MNHEY, CDR2 SVGAGI. The length of the CDR3 is 14 residues. The ends lost 7 bases at V and 8 bases at J; junction bases unmatched: 13. The CDR3 spells CASTKRYRGRGYTF. The DNA of the CDR3 is TGTGCCAGCACCAAGCGATACAGGGGCCGCGGCTACACCTTC.

The chain couples TRBV2 to TRBJ1-1; D is unresolved. From germline, CDR1 is SNHLY and CDR2 FYNNEI. CDR3 length: 13 residues. Trimming removed 3 bases at V and 1 base at J, with 6 bases between. DNA of the CDR3: TGTGCCAGCAGTGATACAGCGAACACTGAAGCTTTCTTT. Translated, it gives CASSDTANTEAFF.

The chain recombines TRBV14 with TRBJ1-1; no firm D call. Germline assignment: CDR1 SGHDN and CDR2 FVKESK. V was shortened by 3 bases and J by 6 bases, with 8 bases between the two germline ends. The CDR3 runs 12 residues. The chain's CDR3 is CASSHSSPEAFF. The CDR3 nucleotides read TGTGCCAGCAGCCACTCGTCGCCTGAAGCTTTCTTT.

This clone was counted once. The chain couples TRBV5-6 to TRBJ2-3, with TRBD2 identical over 10 bases. CDR3 length equals 16 residues. V trimming: 6 bases; J trimming: 2 bases; junction bases outside the gene matches: 9. CDR1 and CDR2 from the germline V gene are SGHDT and YYEEEE. The CDR3 spells CASTGGLAAITDTQYF. The CDR3, as DNA: TGTGCCAGCACCGGAGGACTAGCGGCAATCACAGATACGCAGTATTTT. Supplemented by reference TRBV5-6 and TRBJ2-3, the full variable domain reads DAGVTQSPTHLIKTRGQQVTLRCSPKSGHDTVSWYQQALGQGPQFIFQYYEEEERQRGNFPDRFSGHQFPNYSSELNVNALLLGDSALYLCASTGGLAAITDTQYFGPGTRLTVL.

The chain is built from TRBV7-8 and TRBJ2-7, with 8 positions matching TRBD1. There are 15 residues in the CDR3. J gave up 1 base and V 4 bases, and 6 bases lay outside the gene matches. Germline CDR1 is SGHVS and CDR2 is FQNEAQ. The CDR3 DNA sequence: TGTGCCAGCAGCTATCGTTGGACAGGGTCCTACGAGCAGTACTTC. Translated, it gives CASSYRWTGSYEQYF.